This T cell receptor beta chain was sequenced in a study of technical replicates of blood from several donors. Some clones are missing from TCRdb's copy, which holds only in-frame ones; the method was immunoSEQ multiplex PCR. The table has approximately 99,000 clones, roughly 96% seen once. From germline, CDR1 is SGHVS and CDR2 FNYEAQ. V was clipped by 3 bases and J by 1 base; unmatched bases: 7. This CDR3 is 18 amino acids long. This TCR came from a human donor in good health. The V call is TRBV7-6, the J call TRBJ2-4; 12 bases map to TRBD2. Sample: T cells isolated from PBMCs. In nucleotides, the CDR3 is TGTGCCAGCAGCTTGCCTCTAGCGGGGGGGCTGGCCAAAAACATTCAGTACTTC. Translating it yields CASSLPLAGGLAKNIQYF.